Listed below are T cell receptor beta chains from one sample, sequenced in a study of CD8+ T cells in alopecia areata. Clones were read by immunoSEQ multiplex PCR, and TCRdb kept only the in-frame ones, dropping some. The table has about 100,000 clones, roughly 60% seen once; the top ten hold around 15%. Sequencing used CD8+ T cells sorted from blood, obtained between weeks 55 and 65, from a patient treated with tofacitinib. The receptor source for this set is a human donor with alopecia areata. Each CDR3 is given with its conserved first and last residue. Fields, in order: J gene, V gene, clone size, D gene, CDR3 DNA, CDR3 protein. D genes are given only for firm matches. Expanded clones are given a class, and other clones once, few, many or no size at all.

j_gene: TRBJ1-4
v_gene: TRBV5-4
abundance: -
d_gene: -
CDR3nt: TGTGCCAGCAGCTTGGACGGGGCGGGGGAAAAACTGTTTTTT
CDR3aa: CASSLDGAGEKLFF

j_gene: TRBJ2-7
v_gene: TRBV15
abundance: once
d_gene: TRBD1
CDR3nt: TGTGCCACCAGCAGGCCGACAGGGAACGAGCAGTACTTC
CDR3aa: CATSRPTGNEQYF

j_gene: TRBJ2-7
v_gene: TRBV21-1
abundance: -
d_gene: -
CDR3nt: TGTGCCAGCAAAACGAGGCCGGGTGTTTACGAGCAGTACTTC
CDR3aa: CASKTRPGVYEQYF

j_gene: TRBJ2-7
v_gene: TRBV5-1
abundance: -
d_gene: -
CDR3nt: TGCGCCAGCAGCTTTCAGGACCCATACGAGCAGTACTTC
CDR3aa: CASSFQDPYEQYF

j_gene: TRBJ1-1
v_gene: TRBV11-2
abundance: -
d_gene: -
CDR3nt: TGTGCCAGCAGCTTTGAGTGGAACACTGAAGCTTTCTTT
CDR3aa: CASSFEWNTEAFF

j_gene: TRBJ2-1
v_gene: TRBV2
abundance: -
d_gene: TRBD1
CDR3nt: TGTGCCAGCAGGGCCGGGACAGCCTACAATGAGCAGTTCTTC
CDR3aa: CASRAGTAYNEQFF

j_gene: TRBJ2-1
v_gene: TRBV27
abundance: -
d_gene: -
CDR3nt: TGTGCCAGCAGTTCTGCGACTACCCGTCTCTATCTTTACAATGAGCAGTTCTTC
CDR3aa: CASSSATTRLYLYNEQFF

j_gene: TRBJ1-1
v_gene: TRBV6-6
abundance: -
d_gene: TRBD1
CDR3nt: TGTGCCAGCAGTTACACAACAGGGGGCATCGAAGCTTTCTTT
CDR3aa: CASSYTTGGIEAFF

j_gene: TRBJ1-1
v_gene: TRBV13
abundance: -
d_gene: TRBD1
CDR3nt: TGTGCCAGCAGCTTGACAGGGGGCGCGTCCACTGAAGCTTTCTTT
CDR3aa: CASSLTGGASTEAFF

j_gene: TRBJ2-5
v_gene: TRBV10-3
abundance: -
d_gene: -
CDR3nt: TGTGCCATCAGTGAGTCGTTCGGGCAGCAAGAGACCCAGTACTTC
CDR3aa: CAISESFGQQETQYF

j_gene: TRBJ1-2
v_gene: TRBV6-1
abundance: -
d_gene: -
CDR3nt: TGTGCCAGCAGTGACAGCGAGGGCTACACCTTC
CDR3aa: CASSDSEGYTF

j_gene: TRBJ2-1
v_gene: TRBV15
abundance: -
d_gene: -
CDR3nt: TGTGCCACCAGCGGAACAGGGATGGTCAATGAGCAGTTCTTC
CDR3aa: CATSGTGMVNEQFF

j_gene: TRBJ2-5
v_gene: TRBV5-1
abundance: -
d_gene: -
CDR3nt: TGCGCCAGCAGCTCTTCTGACCCGGGCGGGGAGACCCAGTACTTC
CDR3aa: CASSSSDPGGETQYF

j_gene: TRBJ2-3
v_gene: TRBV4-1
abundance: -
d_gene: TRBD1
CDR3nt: TGCGCCAGCAGCAACAGCCAGGGGGTCTCCACAGATACGCAGTATTTT
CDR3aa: CASSNSQGVSTDTQYF

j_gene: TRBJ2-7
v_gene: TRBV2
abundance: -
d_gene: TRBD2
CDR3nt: TGTGCCAGCAGGGTTGGACTAGCGGGGGGTTCCTACGAGCAGTACTTC
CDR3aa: CASRVGLAGGSYEQYF

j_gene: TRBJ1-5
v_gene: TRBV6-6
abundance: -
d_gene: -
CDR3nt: TGTGCCAGCAGTTTATCAGGGCGCAATCAGCCCCAGCATTTT
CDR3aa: CASSLSGRNQPQHF

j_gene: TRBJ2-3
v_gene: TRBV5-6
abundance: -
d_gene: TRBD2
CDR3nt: TGTGCCAGCAACCCAGTAGGCGGGGGGGCAGATACGCAGTATTTT
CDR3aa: CASNPVGGGADTQYF

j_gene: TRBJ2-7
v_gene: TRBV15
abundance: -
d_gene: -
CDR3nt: TGTGCCACCAGCAGTGGGAAGGGTACAAACGAGCAGTACTTC
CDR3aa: CATSSGKGTNEQYF

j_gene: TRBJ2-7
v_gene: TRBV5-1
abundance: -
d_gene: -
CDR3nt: TGCGCCAGCAGCTGGACTGACAGCTTCGGCGAGCAGTACTTC
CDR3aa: CASSWTDSFGEQYF

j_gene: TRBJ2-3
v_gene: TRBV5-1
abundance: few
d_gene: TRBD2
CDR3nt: TGCGCCAGCAGCTTGTTCACTAGCGAGAGCACAGATACGCAGTATTTT
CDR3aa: CASSLFTSESTDTQYF

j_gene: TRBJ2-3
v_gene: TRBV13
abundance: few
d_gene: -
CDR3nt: TGTGCCAGCAGCTTAACAAGCCCCAAAGGAGATACGCAGTATTTT
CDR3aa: CASSLTSPKGDTQYF

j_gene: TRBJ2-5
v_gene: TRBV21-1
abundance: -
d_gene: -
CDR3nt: TGTGCCAGCAGCAGTAAGACGGGGGAGACCCAGTACTTC
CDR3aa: CASSSKTGETQYF

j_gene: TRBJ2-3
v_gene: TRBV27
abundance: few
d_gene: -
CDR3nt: TGTGCCAGCAGTTTTCTAGATACGCAGTATTTT
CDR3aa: CASSFLDTQYF

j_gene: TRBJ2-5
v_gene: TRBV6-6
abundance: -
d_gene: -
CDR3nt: TGTGCCAGCAGTTACTCTGCGTACGAGACCCAGTACTTC
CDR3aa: CASSYSAYETQYF

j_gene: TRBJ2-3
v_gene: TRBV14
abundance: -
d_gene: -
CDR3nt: TGTGCCAGCAGCCAAGTGGGGGTCGTCTGGGATCGGTATTTT
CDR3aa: CASSQVGVVWDRYF

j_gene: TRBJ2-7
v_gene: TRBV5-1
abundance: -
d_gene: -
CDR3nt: TGCGCCAGCAGCCCGTGGCTGGGACCTTCCTACGAGCAGTACTTC
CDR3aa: CASSPWLGPSYEQYF

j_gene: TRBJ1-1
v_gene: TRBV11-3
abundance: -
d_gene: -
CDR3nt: TGTGCCAGCAGCTCGGGACGGATGAACACTGAAGCTTTCTTT
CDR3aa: CASSSGRMNTEAFF

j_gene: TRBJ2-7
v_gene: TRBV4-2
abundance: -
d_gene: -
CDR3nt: TGTGCCAGCAGCCAAGGGACTACATCGGTTGACTACGAGCAGTACTTC
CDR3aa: CASSQGTTSVDYEQYF

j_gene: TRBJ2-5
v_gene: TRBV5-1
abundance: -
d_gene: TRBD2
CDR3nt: TGCGCCAGCACGGCTAGCGGGCGGTGGTTAACAGAGACCCAGTACTTC
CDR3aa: CASTASGRWLTETQYF

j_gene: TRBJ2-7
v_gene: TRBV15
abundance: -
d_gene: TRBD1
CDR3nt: TGTGCCACCAGCAAAACGATAGGACAGGGTCTTGAGCAGTACTTC
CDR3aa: CATSKTIGQGLEQYF

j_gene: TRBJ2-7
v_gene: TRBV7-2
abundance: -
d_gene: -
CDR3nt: TGTGCCAGCAGCTATCGGTCCCGCGAGCAGTACTTC
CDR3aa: CASSYRSREQYF

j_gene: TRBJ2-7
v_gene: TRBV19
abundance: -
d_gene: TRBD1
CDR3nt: TGTGCCAGTAGTCCCGGGCAGGGGGCTTACGAGCAGTACTTC
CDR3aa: CASSPGQGAYEQYF

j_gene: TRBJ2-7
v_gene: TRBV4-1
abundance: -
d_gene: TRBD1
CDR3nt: TGCGCCAGCAGCCGGGGACAGGGGGACTACGAGCAGTACTTC
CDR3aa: CASSRGQGDYEQYF

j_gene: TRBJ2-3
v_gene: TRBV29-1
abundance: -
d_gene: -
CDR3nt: TGCAGCGTTGAAGCCACTGATACGCAGTATTTT
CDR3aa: CSVEATDTQYF

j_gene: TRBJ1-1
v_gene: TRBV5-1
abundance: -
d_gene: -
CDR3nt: TGCGCCAGCAGCTTTTGGGACACCTGCGTGGACACTGAAGCTTTCTTT
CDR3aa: CASSFWDTCVDTEAFF

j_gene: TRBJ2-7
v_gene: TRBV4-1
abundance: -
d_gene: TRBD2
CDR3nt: TGCGCCAGCAGCCAAAGACTAGCGGGGTCCTACGAGCAGTACTTC
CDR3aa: CASSQRLAGSYEQYF

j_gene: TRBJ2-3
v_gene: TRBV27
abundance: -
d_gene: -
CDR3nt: TGTGCCAGCAGTTTTTGGTCAGGGGGGACAGATACGCAGTATTTT
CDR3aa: CASSFWSGGTDTQYF

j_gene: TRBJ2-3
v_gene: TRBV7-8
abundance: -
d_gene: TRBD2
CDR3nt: TGTGCCAGCTACTCCGGGGGGGATACGCAGTATTTT
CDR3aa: CASYSGGDTQYF

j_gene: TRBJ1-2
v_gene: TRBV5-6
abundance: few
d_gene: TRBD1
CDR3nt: TGTGCCAGCAGCCCGGGGACAGTTGCTAACTATGGCTACACCTTC
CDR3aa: CASSPGTVANYGYTF

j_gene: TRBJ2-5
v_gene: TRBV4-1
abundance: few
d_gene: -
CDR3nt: TGCGCCAGCAGCCACCCGAAGACCCGGGACCACCAAGAGACCCAGTACTTC
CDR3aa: CASSHPKTRDHQETQYF

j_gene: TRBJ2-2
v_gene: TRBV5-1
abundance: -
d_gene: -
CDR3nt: TGCGCCAGCAGCTTGGAATCGCACACTAACGGGGAGCTGTTTTTT
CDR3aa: CASSLESHTNGELFF

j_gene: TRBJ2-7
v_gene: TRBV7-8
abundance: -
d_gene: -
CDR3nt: TGTGCCAGCAGCTTAGTTTGGCCACGCGATACCTACGAGCAGTACTTC
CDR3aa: CASSLVWPRDTYEQYF

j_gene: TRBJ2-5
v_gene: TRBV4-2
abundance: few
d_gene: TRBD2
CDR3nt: TGTGCCAGCAGCCAAGAGGAGTTTAGGACTAGCGGGGTGGAGACCCAGTACTTC
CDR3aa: CASSQEEFRTSGVETQYF

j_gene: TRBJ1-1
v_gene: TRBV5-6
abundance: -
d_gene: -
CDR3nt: TGTGCCAGCAGCTTGGTTGGCGGGGAGACGAACACTGAAGCTTTCTTT
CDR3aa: CASSLVGGETNTEAFF

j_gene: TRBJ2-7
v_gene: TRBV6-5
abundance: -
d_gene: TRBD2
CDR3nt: TGTGCCAGCAGCGTCCGGGAGGATGGCTACGAGCAGTACTTC
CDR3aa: CASSVREDGYEQYF

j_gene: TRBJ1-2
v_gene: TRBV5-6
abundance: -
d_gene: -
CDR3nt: TGTGCCAGCAGCTTCCCTACCCAGGGCCCTGGCTACACCTTC
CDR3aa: CASSFPTQGPGYTF

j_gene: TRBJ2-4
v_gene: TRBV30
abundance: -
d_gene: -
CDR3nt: TGTGCCTGGACCGCGGGTGGTACCAAAAACATTCAGTACTTC
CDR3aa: CAWTAGGTKNIQYF

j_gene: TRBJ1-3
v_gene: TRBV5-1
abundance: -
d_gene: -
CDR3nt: TGCGCCAGCAGCCCTGACGGGGGCGGAAACACCATATATTTT
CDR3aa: CASSPDGGGNTIYF

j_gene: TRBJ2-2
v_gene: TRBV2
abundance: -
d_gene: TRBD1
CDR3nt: TGTGCCAGCAGGACCGGGACAGGGGACACCGGGGAGCTGTTTTTT
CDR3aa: CASRTGTGDTGELFF

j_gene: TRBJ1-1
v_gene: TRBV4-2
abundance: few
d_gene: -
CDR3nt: TGTGCCAGCAGCCTCCCAAACGGGGTGACTGAAGCTTTCTTT
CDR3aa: CASSLPNGVTEAFF

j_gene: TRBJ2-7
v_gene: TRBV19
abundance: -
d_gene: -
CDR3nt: TGTGCCAGTTCAAGGAGCTCCTACGAGCAGTACTTC
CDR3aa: CASSRSSYEQYF

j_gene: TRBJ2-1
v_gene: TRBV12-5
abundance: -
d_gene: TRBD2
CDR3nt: TGTGCTAGTGGTTTGGTATCTAGCGGGTACTACAATGAGCAGTTCTTC
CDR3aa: CASGLVSSGYYNEQFF

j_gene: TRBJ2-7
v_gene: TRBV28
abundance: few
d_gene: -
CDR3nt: TGTGCCAGCAGTCTCCAGGGTAGCTACGAGCAGTACTTC
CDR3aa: CASSLQGSYEQYF

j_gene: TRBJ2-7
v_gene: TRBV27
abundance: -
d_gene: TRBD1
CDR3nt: TGTGCCAGCAGTACCGGGACAGGGCGAGAGCAGTACTTC
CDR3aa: CASSTGTGREQYF